The 8 T cell receptor beta chains below were found in one sample sequenced in a study of shared clonotypes between healthy human individuals. The repertoire was sequenced with immunoSEQ multiplex PCR; TCRdb's copy has only in-frame clones and lacks some. The table records roughly 2.5 million clones, around nine tenths of them present only once. Sample: naive CD4+ T cells sorted from blood. Subset given: CD45RA+ positively selected. The receptors stem from a man younger than 35 in good health.

This clone has more than one count but fewer than ten. The identical CDR3 is also encoded by other nucleotide sequences in the sample. J is TRBJ2-7 and V is TRBV5-1; the D is unclear. The germline V gene has CDR1 SGHRS and CDR2 YFSETQ. V was shortened by 0 bases and J by 4 bases, with 5 bases between the two germline ends. The CDR3 consists of 12 residues. The CDR3 nucleotides are TGCGCCAGCAGCTTGGAAAGTTACGAGCAGTACTTC. Encoded protein: CASSLESYEQYF.

V and J are TRBV5-1 and TRBJ1-1; D is perhaps TRBD1 (5 bases). This CDR3 is built from 12 residues. In germline, CDR1 is SGHRS, CDR2 YFSETQ. The V end lost 6 bases, the J end lost 0 bases, and 6 bases lay between the germline ends. This CDR3 is CASKGVNTEAFF. The CDR3 DNA sequence: TGCGCCAGCAAAGGGGTGAACACTGAAGCTTTCTTT.

The J gene is TRBJ2-7, the V gene TRBV7-2; D might be TRBD2 (6 bases). Germline CDR1 SGHTA, CDR2 FQGNSA. The CDR3 is 17 residues long. Trimming stripped 4 bases from V and 0 bases from J, with 19 bases between. The CDR3 protein is CASSSGLTSSDSYEQYF. The CDR3 nucleotides read TGTGCCAGCAGCTCCGGCTTGACTAGTTCCGACTCCTACGAGCAGTACTTC.

The J gene is TRBJ1-2, the V gene TRBV6-7; D uncertain. TRBV6-7 is filed as an ORF, its function uncertain. Trimming removed 0 bases at V and 5 bases at J, with 16 bases between. CDR3 length: 16 amino acids. CDR3 in DNA: TGTGCCAGCAGTTACTCGGTTATCTTCGTTGATTATGGCTACACCTTC. Its translation is CASSYSVIFVDYGYTF.

Regarding this clone: This specimen includes other DNA sequences encoding the same CDR3. The genes are TRBV6-1 and TRBJ1-2; 7 bases line up with TRBD1. The CDR3 is made up of 14 amino acids. The germline CDR1 and CDR2 sequences are MNHNS and SASEGT. V lost 1 base, J lost 6 bases, and 5 bases stayed unmatched. CDR3 bases: TGTGCCAGCAGTGAAGGGAGGACAGGCGATGGCTACACCTTC. Translating it yields CASSEGRTGDGYTF.

This chain uses TRBV5-1 with TRBJ2-7, with a weak D call TRBD1 (6 bases). V was clipped by 4 bases and J by 2 bases, with 16 bases between them. This CDR3 has 15 residues. Per germline, CDR1 SGHRS and CDR2 YFSETQ. CDR3 sequence reads: CASSNRQTGTYEQYF. CDR3 DNA: TGCGCCAGCAGCAATAGACAGACAGGCACCTACGAGCAGTACTTC.

Only a few counts were recorded for this clone. The rearrangement uses TRBV15 and TRBJ2-6; weak D call: TRBD1 (5 bases). This CDR3 contains 12 residues. Germline V CDR1 and CDR2: LNHNV, YYDKDF (reference sequence). The V end was cut by 5 bases, the J end by 9 bases, with 8 bases between. DNA for the CDR3: TGTGCCACCAGCGAAAGGGGCAACGTCCTGACTTTC. As protein: CATSERGNVLTF. Looking up the rest from reference TRBV15 and TRBJ2-6 gives the full variable domain: DAMVIQNPRYQVTQFGKPVTLSCSQTLNHNVMYWYQQKSSQAPKLLFHYYDKDFNNEADTPDNFQSRRPNTSFCFLDIRSPGLGDTAMYLCATSERGNVLTFGAGSRLTVL.

The V gene is TRBV14, the J gene TRBJ2-7, with D possibly TRBD2 on 6 matching bases. V was clipped by 5 bases and J by 10 bases, with 18 bases between them. CDR1 SGHDN and CDR2 FVKESK come from the germline V gene. This CDR3 contains 13 residues. CDR3 sequence reads: CASSGGTAYGQYF. CDR3 nucleotide sequence: TGTGCCAGCAGCGGAGGGACGGCATACGGACAGTACTTC.